This T cell receptor beta chain was obtained from a study of blood T cell repertoires in COVID-19. The CDR3 extends over 15 amino acids. CDR1 and CDR2 from the germline V gene are SGHVS and FNYEAQ. Trimming at V came to 5 bases and at J to 1 base, leaving 8 bases not matched to a gene. In the authors' workflow: How many nucleated cells were present was estimated from reference gene primer amplification. Data came from immunoSEQ multiplex PCR; TCRdb stores just in-frame clones and leaves some out. D and trimming come from the DNA, and the V and J calls and clone size come from that table. This sample has 200,000 to 300,000 clones, with roughly 82% found just once.

This clonotype was obtained from a man aged 40-49 years who had recovered from COVID-19. Sample: peripheral blood. The rearrangement uses TRBV7-6 and TRBJ2-7; 7 bases are shared with TRBD2. CDR3 loop: CASSPHPAGSYEQYF. Written as DNA, the CDR3 is TGTGCCAGCAGCCCGCACCCAGCGGGATCCTACGAGCAGTACTTC.